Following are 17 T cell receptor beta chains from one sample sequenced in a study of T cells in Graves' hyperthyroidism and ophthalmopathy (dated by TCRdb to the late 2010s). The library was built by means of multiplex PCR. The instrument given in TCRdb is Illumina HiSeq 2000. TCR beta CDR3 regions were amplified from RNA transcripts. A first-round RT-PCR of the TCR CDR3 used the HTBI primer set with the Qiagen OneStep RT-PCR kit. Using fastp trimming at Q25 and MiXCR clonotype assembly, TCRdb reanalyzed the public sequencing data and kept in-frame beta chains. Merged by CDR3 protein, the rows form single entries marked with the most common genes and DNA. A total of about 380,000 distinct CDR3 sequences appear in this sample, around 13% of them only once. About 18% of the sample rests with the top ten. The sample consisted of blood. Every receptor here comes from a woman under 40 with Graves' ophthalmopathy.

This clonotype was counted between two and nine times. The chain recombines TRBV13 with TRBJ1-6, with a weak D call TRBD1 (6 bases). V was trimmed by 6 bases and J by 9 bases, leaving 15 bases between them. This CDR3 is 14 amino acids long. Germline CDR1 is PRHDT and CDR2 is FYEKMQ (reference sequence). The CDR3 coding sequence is TGTGCCAGCAGACCGGGGGCGCAGGGTTCACCCCTCCACTTT. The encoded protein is CASRPGAQGSPLHF.

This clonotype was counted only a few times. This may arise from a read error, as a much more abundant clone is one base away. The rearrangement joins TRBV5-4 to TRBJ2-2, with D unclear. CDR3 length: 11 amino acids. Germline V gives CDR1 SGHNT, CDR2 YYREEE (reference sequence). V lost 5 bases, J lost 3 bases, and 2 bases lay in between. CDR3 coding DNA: TGTGCCAGCAGGGACACCGGGGAGCTGTTTTTT. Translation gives CASRDTGELFF.

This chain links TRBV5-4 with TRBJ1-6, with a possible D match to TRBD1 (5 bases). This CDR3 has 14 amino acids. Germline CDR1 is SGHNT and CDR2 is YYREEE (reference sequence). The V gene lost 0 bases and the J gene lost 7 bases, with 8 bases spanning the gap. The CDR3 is CASSLDRLNSPLHF. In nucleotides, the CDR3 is TGTGCCAGCAGCTTGGACAGGCTCAATTCACCCCTCCACTTT.

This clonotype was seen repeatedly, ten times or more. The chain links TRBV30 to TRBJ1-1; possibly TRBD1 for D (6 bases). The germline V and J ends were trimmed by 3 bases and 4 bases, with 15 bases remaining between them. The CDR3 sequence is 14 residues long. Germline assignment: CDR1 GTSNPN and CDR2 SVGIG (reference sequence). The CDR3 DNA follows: TGTGCCTGGAGGGCTATGCAGGGGCCCACTGAAGCTTTCTTT. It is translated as CAWRAMQGPTEAFF.

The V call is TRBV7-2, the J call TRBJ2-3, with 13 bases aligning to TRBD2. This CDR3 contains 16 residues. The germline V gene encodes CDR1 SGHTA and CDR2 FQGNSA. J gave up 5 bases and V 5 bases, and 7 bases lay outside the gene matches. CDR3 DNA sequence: TGTGCCAGCAGCGTAGGACTAGCGGGGGCGAAAGATACGCAGTATTTT. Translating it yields CASSVGLAGAKDTQYF.

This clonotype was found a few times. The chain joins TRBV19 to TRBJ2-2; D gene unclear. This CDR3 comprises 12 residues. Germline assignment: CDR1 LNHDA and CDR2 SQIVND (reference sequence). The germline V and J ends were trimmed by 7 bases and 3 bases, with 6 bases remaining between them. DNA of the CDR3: TGTGCCAGTATGAGTGACACCGGGGAGCTGTTTTTT. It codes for CASMSDTGELFF. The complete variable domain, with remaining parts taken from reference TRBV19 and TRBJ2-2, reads DGGITQSPKYLFRKEGQNVTLSCEQNLNHDAMYWYRQDPGQGLRLIYYSQIVNDFQKGDIAEGYSVSREKKESFPLTVTSAQKNPTAFYLCASMSDTGELFFGEGSRLTVL.

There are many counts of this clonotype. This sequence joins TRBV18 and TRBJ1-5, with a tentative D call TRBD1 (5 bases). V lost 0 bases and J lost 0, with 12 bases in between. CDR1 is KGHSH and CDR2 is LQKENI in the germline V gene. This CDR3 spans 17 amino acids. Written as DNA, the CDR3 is TGTGCCAGCTCACCACCTGGGGGAAAGTATAGCAATCAGCCCCAGCATTTT. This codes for CASSPPGGKYSNQPQHF.

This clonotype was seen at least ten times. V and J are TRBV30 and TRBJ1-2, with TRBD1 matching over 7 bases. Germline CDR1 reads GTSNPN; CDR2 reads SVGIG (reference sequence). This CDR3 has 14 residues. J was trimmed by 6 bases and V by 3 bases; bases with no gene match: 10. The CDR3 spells CAWRNGQVANGYTF. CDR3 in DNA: TGTGCCTGGAGGAACGGACAGGTGGCTAATGGCTACACCTTC.

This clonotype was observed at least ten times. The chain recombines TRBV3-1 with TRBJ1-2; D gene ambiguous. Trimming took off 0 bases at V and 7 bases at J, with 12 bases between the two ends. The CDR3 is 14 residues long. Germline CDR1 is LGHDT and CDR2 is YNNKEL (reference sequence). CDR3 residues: CASSQDTLVRGYTF. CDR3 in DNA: TGTGCCAGCAGCCAAGATACCCTGGTGCGTGGCTACACCTTC.

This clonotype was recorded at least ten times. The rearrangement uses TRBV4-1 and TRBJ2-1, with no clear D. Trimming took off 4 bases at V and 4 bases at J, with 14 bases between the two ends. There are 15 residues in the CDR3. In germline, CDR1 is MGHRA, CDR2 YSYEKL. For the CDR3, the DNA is TGCGCCAGCAGCCCGAAGATTGGCTTTTACAATGAGCAGTTCTTC. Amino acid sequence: CASSPKIGFYNEQFF.

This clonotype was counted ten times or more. The CDR3 sequence: CASSSLRVYEQYF. CDR3 nucleotide sequence: TGTGCCAGCAGCAGTCTCAGGGTCTACGAGCAGTACTTC. The chain links TRBV7-9 to TRBJ2-7; possibly TRBD1 for D (5 bases). This CDR3 has 13 amino acids. The germline V gene encodes CDR1 SEHNR and CDR2 FQNEAQ (reference sequence). V lost 5 bases to trimming and J lost 3 bases, with 11 bases between them.

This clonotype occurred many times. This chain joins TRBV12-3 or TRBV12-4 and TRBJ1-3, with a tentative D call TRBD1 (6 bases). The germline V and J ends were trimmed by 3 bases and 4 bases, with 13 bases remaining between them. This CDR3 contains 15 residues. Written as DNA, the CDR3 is TGTGCCAGCAGTTTTTGGGGGGCGAACGGAAACACCATATATTTT. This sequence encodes CASSFWGANGNTIYF.

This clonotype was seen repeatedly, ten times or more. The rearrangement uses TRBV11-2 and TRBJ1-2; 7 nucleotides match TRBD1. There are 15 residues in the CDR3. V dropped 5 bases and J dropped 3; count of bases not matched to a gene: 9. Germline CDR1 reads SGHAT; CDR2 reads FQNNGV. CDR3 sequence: CASSVTGDAYYGYTF. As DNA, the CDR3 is TGTGCCAGCAGCGTTACAGGGGACGCTTACTATGGCTACACCTTC.

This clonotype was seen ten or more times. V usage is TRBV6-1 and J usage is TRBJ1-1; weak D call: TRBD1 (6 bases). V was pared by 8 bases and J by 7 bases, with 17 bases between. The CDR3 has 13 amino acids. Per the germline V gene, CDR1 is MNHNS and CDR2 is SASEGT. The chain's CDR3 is CASALGGAVEAFF. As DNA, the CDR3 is TGTGCCAGCGCCTTAGGGGGGGCGGTTGAAGCTTTCTTT.

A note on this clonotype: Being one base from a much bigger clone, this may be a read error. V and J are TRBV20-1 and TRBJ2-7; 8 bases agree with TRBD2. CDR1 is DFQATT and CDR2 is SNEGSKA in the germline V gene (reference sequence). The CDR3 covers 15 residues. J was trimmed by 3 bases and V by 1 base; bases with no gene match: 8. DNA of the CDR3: TGCAGTGCTAGAGGTAGCAGCGGGGGAGTCTACGAGCAGTACTTC. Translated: CSARGSSGGVYEQYF.

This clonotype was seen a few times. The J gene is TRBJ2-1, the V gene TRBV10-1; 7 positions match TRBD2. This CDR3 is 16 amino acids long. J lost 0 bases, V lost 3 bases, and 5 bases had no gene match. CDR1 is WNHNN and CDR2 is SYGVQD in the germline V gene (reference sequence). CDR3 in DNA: TGCGCCAGCAGTGAAACGGGGGGATTCTCCTACAATGAGCAGTTCTTC. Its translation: CASSETGGFSYNEQFF.

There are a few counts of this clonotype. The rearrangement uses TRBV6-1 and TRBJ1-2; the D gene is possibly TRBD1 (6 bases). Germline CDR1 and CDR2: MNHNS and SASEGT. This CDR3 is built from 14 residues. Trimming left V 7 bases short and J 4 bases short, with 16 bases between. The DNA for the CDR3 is TGTGCCAGCATTCCGGCAGGGGCCGCCTATGGCTACACCTTC. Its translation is CASIPAGAAYGYTF.